Shown below are 20 T cell receptor beta chains from a single sample sequenced in a study of chemoradiotherapy in HPV16-positive cancers. Repertoires were generated with immunoSEQ multiplex PCR, while TCRdb's copy carries only in-frame clones and drops some. Of 25,000 to 30,000 clones in the sample, around 93% were seen once. Sequencing was performed on blood, taken from a patient who underwent chemoradiotherapy. These receptor sequences come from a human donor with HPV-associated anogenital cancer.

The genes are TRBV7-8 and TRBJ2-2; 9 bases align to TRBD2. The CDR3 runs 17 residues. V lost 5 bases, J lost 6 bases, and 13 bases stayed unmatched. Germline CDR1 SGHVS, CDR2 FQNEAQ. The CDR3 sequence is CASSPAGRLAAAGELFF. The DNA for the CDR3 is TGTGCCAGCAGCCCCGCCGGGCGACTAGCGGCTGCCGGGGAGCTGTTTTTT. Supplemented by reference TRBV7-8 and TRBJ2-2, the full variable domain reads GAGVSQSPRYKVAKRGQDVALRCDPISGHVSLFWYQQALGQGPEFLTYFQNEAQLDKSGLPSDRFFAERPEGSVSTLKIQRTQQEDSAVYLCASSPAGRLAAAGELFFGEGSRLTVL.

V usage is TRBV6-1 and J usage is TRBJ2-1; TRBD1 agrees at 8 bases. Per the germline V gene, CDR1 is MNHNS and CDR2 is SASEGT. This CDR3 has 15 amino acids. The trim removed 5 bases at V and 6 bases at J, leaving 9 bases unmatched. CDR3 loop: CASSPGTGRGNEQFF. CDR3 sequence (DNA): TGTGCCAGCAGTCCGGGGACAGGAAGGGGCAATGAGCAGTTCTTC.

The chain couples TRBV6-1 to TRBJ1-3; D unclear. This CDR3 contains 12 residues. Looked up from germline, CDR1 is MNHNS and CDR2 is SASEGT. Trimming removed 4 bases at V and 8 bases at J, with 9 bases between. The CDR3 spells CASSVGVYTIYF. The CDR3 DNA reads TGTGCCAGCAGTGTAGGAGTTTACACCATATATTTT.

A note on this clone: A read error may account for a junction end that differs from germline. The chain is built from TRBV7-7 and TRBJ2-1; the D gene is possibly TRBD1 (6 bases). Germline V lookup: CDR1 SSHAT, CDR2 FNYEAQ (reference sequence). The CDR3 is 14 residues long. The DNA of the CDR3 is TGTGCTAGCAGCTTAGGGGGATCTTACAATGAGCAGTTCTTC. Its protein product is CASSLGGSYNEQFF.

The chain joins TRBV9 to TRBJ1-1; 9 nucleotides match TRBD1. Germline V CDR1 and CDR2: SGDLS, YYNGEE. V lost 4 bases and J lost 10; bases outside the gene matches: 8. The CDR3 runs 13 residues. In DNA, the CDR3 is TGTGCCAGCAGCTTACAGGGGGCCGATGGAGCTTTCTTT. Protein: CASSLQGADGAFF.

This clone appeared once. This chain connects TRBV7-9 to TRBJ2-2; D gene ambiguous. The germline CDR1 and CDR2 sequences are SEHNR and FQNEAQ (reference sequence). The ends were cut back, 0 bases at V and 5 bases at J, with 13 bases in the middle. The CDR3 loop spans 16 amino acids. The CDR3 loop reads CASSLAVFTATGELFF. As DNA, the CDR3 is TGTGCCAGCAGCTTAGCAGTTTTTACAGCGACCGGGGAGCTGTTTTTT. The full variable domain, its missing parts supplied by reference TRBV7-9 and TRBJ2-2, is DTGVSQNPRHKITKRGQNVTFRCDPISEHNRLYWYRQTLGQGPEFLTYFQNEAQLEKSRLLSDRFSAERPKGSFSTLEIQRTEQGDSAMYLCASSLAVFTATGELFFGEGSRLTVL.

This clone is medium-sized by share. The chain carries TRBV7-8 and TRBJ2-3, with 10 bases that match TRBD2. Germline-derived CDR1 and CDR2 are SGHVS and FQNEAQ. CDR3 length: 15 residues. V lost 5 bases and J lost 6; bases outside the gene matches: 8. The CDR3 bases are TGTGCCAGCAGCCGGAGCGGAGCGGGGGGGGATACGCAGTATTTT. It specifies CASSRSGAGGDTQYF. The variable domain in full, with the rest retrieved from reference TRBV7-8 and TRBJ2-3, is GAGVSQSPRYKVAKRGQDVALRCDPISGHVSLFWYQQALGQGPEFLTYFQNEAQLDKSGLPSDRFFAERPEGSVSTLKIQRTQQEDSAVYLCASSRSGAGGDTQYFGPGTRLTVL.

The chain links TRBV7-9 to TRBJ2-7; D is uncertain. Trimming cost V 1 base and J 3 bases, with 7 bases left between them. The CDR3 has 13 amino acids. Germline CDR1 SEHNR, CDR2 FQNEAQ (reference sequence). CDR3 region: CASSLEGFYEQYF. CDR3 coding DNA: TGTGCCAGCAGCTTAGAAGGGTTCTACGAGCAGTACTTC.

The chain combines TRBV2 with TRBJ2-7; TRBD1 matches at 10 bases. The V gene's germline CDR1 is SNHLY and CDR2 FYNNEI. Trimming at V came to 7 bases and at J to 6 bases, leaving 9 bases not matched to a gene. CDR3 length equals 14 residues. The CDR3 region has the DNA TGTGCCAGCACCACCGGGACAGGGGTCGGCGAGCAGTACTTC. Its translation is CASTTGTGVGEQYF.

The chain combines TRBV4-2 with TRBJ2-5; the D call may be TRBD1 or TRBD2 (5 bases each). The CDR3 contains 17 residues. Looked up from germline, CDR1 is LGHNA and CDR2 is YNFKEQ. With 0 bases removed from V and 5 bases from J, the gap between germline ends came to 19 bases. DNA for the CDR3: TGTGCCAGCAGCCAAGAGACGCTGGGGGTTGGGGAGGAGACCCAGTACTTC. Translated, it gives CASSQETLGVGEETQYF.

V gene TRBV28 combines with J gene TRBJ1-2, with 7 bases lining up with TRBD1. Germline V gives CDR1 MDHEN, CDR2 SYDVKM. The CDR3 has 13 residues. V was clipped by 8 bases and J by 4 bases; unmatched bases: 7. As DNA, the CDR3 is TGTGCCAGCTCCGGAGGGGGCATCTATGGCTACACCTTC. This encodes CASSGGGIYGYTF.

The V and J genes are TRBV29-1 and TRBJ1-1, with a weak D call TRBD1 (5 bases). V was shortened by 6 bases and J by 0 bases, with 14 bases between the two germline ends. Germline CDR1 reads SQVTM; CDR2 reads ANQGSEA. CDR3 length equals 14 residues. In DNA form, the CDR3 reads TGCAGCGTCGTCGGGGCCATTCTGAACACTGAAGCTTTCTTT. Amino acids: CSVVGAILNTEAFF. The full variable domain, with the rest looked up from reference TRBV29-1 and TRBJ1-1, is SAVISQKPSRDICQRGTSLTIQCQVDSQVTMMFWYRQQPGQSLTLIATANQGSEATYESGFVIDKFPISRPNLTFSTLTVSNMSPEDSSIYLCSVVGAILNTEAFFGQGTRLTVV.

V usage is TRBV30 and J usage is TRBJ2-1, with D maybe TRBD1 (5 bases). The CDR3 totals 14 residues. The germline CDR1 and CDR2 sequences are GTSNPN and SVGIG (reference sequence). V was clipped by 2 bases and J by 6 bases, with 14 bases between them. The DNA of the CDR3 is TGTGCCTGGAGTAATGTGGACACTATCAATGAGCAGTTCTTC. Its translation is CAWSNVDTINEQFF. Looking up the rest from reference TRBV30 and TRBJ2-1 gives the full variable domain: SQTIHQWPATLVQPVGSPLSLECTVEGTSNPNLYWYRQAAGRGLQLLFYSVGIGQISSEVPQNLSASRPQDRQFILSSKKLLLSDSGFYLCAWSNVDTINEQFFGPGTRLTVL.

The rearrangement uses TRBV6-5 and TRBJ1-1; D is perhaps TRBD1 (5 bases). Trimming stripped 7 bases from V and 4 bases from J, with 13 bases between. Per germline, CDR1 MNHEY and CDR2 SVGAGI. The CDR3 is 13 residues long. In nucleotides, the CDR3 is TGTGCCAGCACCCAGGGAGTAGGCACTGAAGCTTTCTTT. Its protein is CASTQGVGTEAFF.

The V and J genes are TRBV15 and TRBJ2-2, with TRBD2 matching 7 bases. This CDR3 is 15 amino acids long. CDR1 is LNHNV and CDR2 is YYDKDF in the germline V gene (reference sequence). The trim removed 3 bases at V and 8 bases at J, leaving 9 bases unmatched. CDR3 in amino acids: CATSSPAGVWGELFF. CDR3 bases: TGTGCCACCAGCAGTCCGGCGGGAGTGTGGGGGGAGCTGTTTTTT. Complete variable domain (other parts from reference TRBV15 and TRBJ2-2): DAMVIQNPRYQVTQFGKPVTLSCSQTLNHNVMYWYQQKSSQAPKLLFHYYDKDFNNEADTPDNFQSRRPNTSFCFLDIRSPGLGDTAMYLCATSSPAGVWGELFFGEGSRLTVL.

The J gene is TRBJ2-1, the V gene TRBV6-5; tentative D call: TRBD2 (6 bases). Germline-derived CDR1 and CDR2 are MNHEY and SVGAGI. This CDR3 region has 13 residues. Trimming shortened V by 5 bases and J by 3 bases, and 8 bases separated the two germline ends. The CDR3 bases are TGTGCCAGCAGTACGGGACTCTACAATGAGCAGTTCTTC. The encoded protein is CASSTGLYNEQFF.

The sample holds a few counts of this clone. The chain is built from TRBV7-3 and TRBJ2-7; no clear D. The germline V gene has CDR1 SGHTA and CDR2 FQGTGA. The CDR3 runs to 15 residues. Trimming cost V 2 bases and J 4 bases, with 15 bases left between them. The CDR3 protein is CASSLGPPTDYEQYF. In nucleotides, the CDR3 is TGTGCCAGCAGCTTAGGCCCACCAACGGATTACGAGCAGTACTTC.

This sequence joins TRBV6-5 and TRBJ2-5, with TRBD2 as a possible D gene (5 bases). Germline lookup yields CDR1 MNHEY and CDR2 SVGAGI. The CDR3 has 15 residues. Trimming shortened V by 6 bases and J by 0 bases, and 14 bases separated the two germline ends. CDR3 amino acids: CASRHIREYQETQYF. Written as DNA, the CDR3 is TGTGCCAGCAGGCACATAAGGGAGTACCAAGAGACCCAGTACTTC.

The rearrangement links TRBV11-3 to TRBJ1-5; TRBD1 matches 10 bases. The V segment lost 7 bases and the J segment 7 bases; nucleotides outside the gene matches: 7. CDR3 length: 14 residues. Germline-derived CDR1 and CDR2 are SGHNT and YENEEA. The CDR3 protein is CASKSGTGDQPQHF. The CDR3 DNA reads as TGTGCCAGCAAGTCCGGGACAGGGGACCAGCCCCAGCATTTT. Full variable domain (outside the CDR3, taken from reference TRBV11-3 and TRBJ1-5): EAGVVQSPRYKIIEKKQPVAFWCNPISGHNTLYWYLQNLGQGPELLIRYENEEAVDDSQLPKDRFSAERLKGVDSTLKIQPAELGDSAVYLCASKSGTGDQPQHFGDGTRLSIL.

The chain is built from TRBV7-6 and TRBJ2-5, with a tentative D call TRBD2 (5 bases). V gave up 2 bases and J gave up 5 bases, with 15 bases separating them. CDR1 SGHVS and CDR2 FNYEAQ come from the germline V gene. The CDR3 extends over 15 amino acids. The CDR3 DNA reads TGTGCCAGCAGCTTACTAGCACCTCCCGGGGAGACCCAGTACTTC. Translating it yields CASSLLAPPGETQYF.